This TCR beta chain was recovered during a study of CD8 T cells in ankylosing spondylitis. Study-wide points: From matched ankylosing spondylitis synovial fluid, disease-linked clones were reportedly recovered at significantly enriched levels.

This clonotype was detected ten times or more. What it recognizes is unknown. TCRdb ran MiXCR on the 5' RACE reads and lists one entry per CDR3 protein. The data contain 220,000 or so distinct CDR3 sequences, 8% to 11% of them seen just once; the ten biggest clones take up less than 25%. V lost 6 bases to trimming and J lost 5 bases; unmatched junction nucleotides: 13. Germline-derived CDR1 and CDR2 are SEHNR and FQNEAQ (reference sequence). CDR3 size: 16 residues. The receptor was isolated from a male donor with ankylosing spondylitis or in good health (not recorded which). Sequencing input: blood, either unsorted or a sorted T cell fraction (not recorded which). The genes are TRBV7-9 and TRBJ2-1; 7 bases match TRBD2. CDR3 residues: CASRGGSQGGNNEQFF. DNA for the CDR3: TGTGCCAGCAGGGGGGGGAGCCAGGGAGGAAACAATGAGCAGTTCTTC.